This TCR beta chain was sequenced for a study of OX40 agonist ivuxolimab in advanced cancers. Germline V CDR1 and CDR2: KGHSH, LQKENI. Trimming left V 0 bases short and J 2 bases short, with 13 bases between. The CDR3 consists of 16 residues. Here immunoSEQ multiplex PCR was the method, and the copy in TCRdb shows in-frame clones only, minus some. Of tens of thousands of clones in the sample, roughly nine tenths were seen once. This clonotype was obtained from an adult with an advanced solid tumor such as melanoma, head and neck, liver or kidney cancer. Source: CD4+ or CD8+ T cells sorted from blood, taken in a trial of the OX40 agonist ivuxolimab. The V and J genes are TRBV18 and TRBJ2-5; weak D call: TRBD1 (6 bases). The CDR3 coding sequence is TGTGCCAGCTCACCACCGGAGGACAGTCTACAAGAGACCCAGTACTTC. This gives the protein CASSPPEDSLQETQYF.